Listed below are T cell receptor beta chains from one sample, sequenced in a study of T cells in Graves' hyperthyroidism and ophthalmopathy. MiXCR was run by TCRdb on the multiplex PCR reads, yielding one entry per CDR3 protein. Of roughly 720,000 distinct CDR3 sequences listed, roughly a sixth are singletons. The sequenced material came from blood. These receptors originate from a man in his fifties with Graves' hyperthyroidism. Each CDR3 is given with its conserved first and last residue. Some rows mark clone size as missing; the rest say once, few, many or name a class of expanded clone.

cdr3_aa: CASRRQGIGEAFF
j_call: TRBJ1-1
clone_size: -
v_call: TRBV27

cdr3_aa: CASSVDPGAGYTEAFF
j_call: TRBJ1-1
clone_size: -
v_call: TRBV9

cdr3_aa: CASSIEENEKLFF
j_call: TRBJ1-4
clone_size: -
v_call: TRBV18

cdr3_aa: CASTLAGEAFF
j_call: TRBJ1-1
clone_size: many
v_call: TRBV7-6

cdr3_aa: CASSLGASSTDTQYF
j_call: TRBJ2-3
clone_size: many
v_call: TRBV28

cdr3_aa: CASSLDLAGFNQQYF
j_call: TRBJ2-7
clone_size: many
v_call: TRBV7-8

cdr3_aa: CASSVLDRGRENTGELFF
j_call: TRBJ2-2
clone_size: few
v_call: TRBV9

cdr3_aa: CASSQLTGDGNSPLHF
j_call: TRBJ1-6
clone_size: few
v_call: TRBV18

cdr3_aa: CATSVQGSLFGYTF
j_call: TRBJ1-2
clone_size: many
v_call: TRBV28

cdr3_aa: CASLQGWGYTF
j_call: TRBJ1-2
clone_size: many
v_call: TRBV12-3/TRBV12-4

cdr3_aa: CASSYQQARMSSYNEQFF
j_call: TRBJ2-1
clone_size: few
v_call: TRBV6-2/TRBV6-3

cdr3_aa: CASSPLHGGPQTDTQYF
j_call: TRBJ2-3
clone_size: many
v_call: TRBV2

cdr3_aa: CASSLAFGVNTGELFF
j_call: TRBJ2-2
clone_size: few
v_call: TRBV7-2

cdr3_aa: CASSSRQGIEPQHF
j_call: TRBJ1-5
clone_size: many
v_call: TRBV12-3/TRBV12-4

cdr3_aa: CASRRLAGDRHEQYF
j_call: TRBJ2-7
clone_size: many
v_call: TRBV6-1

cdr3_aa: CASSSDRAPYEQYF
j_call: TRBJ2-7
clone_size: many
v_call: TRBV7-6

cdr3_aa: CASSESELNTEAFF
j_call: TRBJ1-1
clone_size: -
v_call: TRBV10-2

cdr3_aa: CSVGSLTGVLKTQYF
j_call: TRBJ2-5
clone_size: many
v_call: TRBV29-1

cdr3_aa: CAWSLDGSQHF
j_call: TRBJ1-6
clone_size: few
v_call: TRBV30

cdr3_aa: CASSPGTSGIGGFHNEQFF
j_call: TRBJ2-1
clone_size: -
v_call: TRBV7-3

cdr3_aa: CASSPWDLREGHEQYF
j_call: TRBJ2-7
clone_size: many
v_call: TRBV28

cdr3_aa: CASSVLGGAGYNEQFF
j_call: TRBJ2-1
clone_size: few
v_call: TRBV7-3

cdr3_aa: CASSVGDYNSPLHF
j_call: TRBJ1-6
clone_size: -
v_call: TRBV9